These 22 T cell receptor beta chains came from one sample sequenced in a study of T-cell memory formation after mild COVID-19. MiXCR was run by TCRdb on the 5' RACE reads, yielding one entry per CDR3 protein. In the table there are some 180,000 distinct CDR3 sequences, about an eighth of which are singletons. Specimen: PBMCs or a T cell subset sorted from them (not recorded which). These receptors came from a man between 18 and 35 years old who had mild COVID-19 (a few samples of this study predate the infection). Cell type and time point are not known.

This clonotype was picked up a small number of times. The chain has TRBV4-2 and TRBJ2-2; tentatively, D is TRBD1 or TRBD2 (5 bases each). V was cut by 0 bases and J by 4 bases, with 9 bases left in between. CDR1 LGHNA and CDR2 YNFKEQ come from the germline V gene. The CDR3 is made up of 15 amino acids. CDR3 nucleotide sequence: TGTGCCAGCAGCCAAGAATCAGGGAGCACCGGGGAGCTGTTTTTT. Amino acid sequence: CASSQESGSTGELFF.

The chain combines TRBV5-1 with TRBJ1-2; D unresolved. V was pared by 0 bases and J by 0 bases, with 15 bases between. The germline V gene encodes CDR1 SGHRS and CDR2 YFSETQ. The CDR3 contains 17 residues. The DNA of the CDR3 is TGCGCCAGCAGCTTGGAAAGGCCGGGTTCAGCTAACTATGGCTACACCTTC. It specifies CASSLERPGSANYGYTF.

J is TRBJ1-3 and V is TRBV7-2; 8 nucleotides align to TRBD1. The CDR3 runs to 15 residues. V gave up 7 bases and J gave up 2 bases; unmatched junction bases: 7. The germline V gene encodes CDR1 SGHTA and CDR2 FQGNSA. Written as DNA, the CDR3 is TGTGCCAGCACCATCTCGGACAGGGCTGGAAACACCATATATTTT. Its translation: CASTISDRAGNTIYF.

This clonotype was detected only a few times. The rearrangement uses TRBV7-2 and TRBJ2-3; D ambiguous. Germline assignment: CDR1 SGHTA and CDR2 FQGNSA. V lost 5 bases, J lost 6 bases, and 9 bases lay in between. The CDR3 spans 12 residues. CDR3 DNA: TGTGCCAGCAGCGTCTATAGGGATACGCAGTATTTT. This codes for CASSVYRDTQYF.

V and J are TRBV5-1 and TRBJ1-6, with D possibly matching TRBD1 (5 bases). Trimming removed 3 bases from V and 0 bases from J, with 13 bases in between. The CDR3 has 17 residues. The germline CDR1 and CDR2 sequences are SGHRS and YFSETQ. This chain's CDR3 is CASSSSVDSSYNSPLHF. CDR3 nucleotides: TGCGCCAGCAGCTCGAGCGTAGACAGCTCCTATAATTCACCCCTCCACTTT.

This clonotype was seen a handful of times. This chain joins TRBV6-5 and TRBJ1-5; D gene uncertain. V dropped 6 bases and J dropped 4 bases, with 10 bases sitting between them. Germline V gives CDR1 MNHEY, CDR2 SVGAGI. The CDR3 has 13 amino acids. The CDR3 nucleotides read TGTGCCAGCAGCGGACGGCCGAATCAGCCCCAGCATTTT. Residues: CASSGRPNQPQHF.

The chain recombines TRBV6-5 with TRBJ1-2, with a possible D match to TRBD1 (6 bases). V lost 6 bases to trimming and J lost 5 bases, with 16 bases between them. Germline V gene data show CDR1 as MNHEY and CDR2 as SVGAGI. This CDR3 region has 14 residues. The CDR3 here is CASRGAGSEYGYTF. In nucleotides, the CDR3 is TGTGCCAGCAGGGGGGCAGGTTCAGAGTATGGCTACACCTTC.

The J gene is TRBJ2-3, the V gene TRBV9, with 11 bases fitting TRBD2. Germline trimming cut 0 bases from V and 4 bases from J; bases unmatched to any gene: 10. Germline CDR1 is SGDLS and CDR2 is YYNGEE. CDR3 length equals 18 residues. The CDR3: CASSVAPLAGGVSDTQYF. CDR3 coding DNA: TGTGCCAGCAGCGTAGCTCCGCTAGCGGGGGGCGTCTCAGATACGCAGTATTTT.

V and J are TRBV7-2 and TRBJ1-2; D perhaps matches TRBD1 (5 bases). The V and J ends lost 0 bases and 3 bases respectively, with 8 bases between them. The CDR3 loop spans 14 amino acids. Germline CDR1 and CDR2: SGHTA and FQGNSA. The CDR3 DNA reads TGTGCCAGCAGCTTAGCTCGGGGGTACTATGGCTACACCTTC. Translating gives CASSLARGYYGYTF.

In this sample, this clonotype turned up many times. The chain employs TRBV4-2 and TRBJ2-2; 14 bases map to TRBD2. The length of the CDR3 is 18 residues. Trimming took 4 bases from V and 6 from J; bases not matched to a gene: 10. Germline loops: CDR1 LGHNA, CDR2 YNFKEQ. CDR3 DNA: TGTGCCAGCAGCCGAAAGACTAGCGGGGGGGCCTATGCCGGGGAGCTGTTTTTT. It codes for CASSRKTSGGAYAGELFF.

The sample holds a few counts of this clonotype. The chain combines TRBV5-1 with TRBJ1-2; 9 positions agree with TRBD1. V was clipped by 5 bases and J by 3 bases; unmatched bases: 5. CDR3 size: 14 residues. CDR1 is SGHRS, CDR2 YFSETQ, per germline. The CDR3 DNA follows: TGCGCCAGCAGAGGGACAGGGATCGACTATGGCTACACCTTC. Amino acid sequence: CASRGTGIDYGYTF.

This clonotype was observed a handful of times. The chain combines TRBV7-8 with TRBJ2-1; D uncertain. The CDR3 is 12 amino acids. Germline assignment: CDR1 SGHVS and CDR2 FQNEAQ. V was cut by 5 bases and J by 6 bases, with 8 bases left in between. The CDR3 protein is CASSPPANEQFF. The CDR3 bases are TGTGCCAGCAGCCCCCCCGCCAATGAGCAGTTCTTC. Together with reference TRBV7-8 and TRBJ2-1, the CDR3 gives the full variable domain: GAGVSQSPRYKVAKRGQDVALRCDPISGHVSLFWYQQALGQGPEFLTYFQNEAQLDKSGLPSDRFFAERPEGSVSTLKIQRTQQEDSAVYLCASSPPANEQFFGPGTRLTVL.

This clonotype was recorded a few times. The chain joins TRBV20-1 to TRBJ2-1, with 12 bases matching TRBD2. V dropped 1 base and J dropped 10; count of bases not matched to a gene: 8. The germline gives CDR1 DFQATT, CDR2 SNEGSKA (reference sequence). CDR3 size: 15 residues. Written as DNA, the CDR3 is TGCAGTGCTAGAGTGGGGACTAGCGGGCCAGGGGAGCAGTTCTTC. It codes for CSARVGTSGPGEQFF.

This clonotype turned up a few times. The rearrangement uses TRBV28 and TRBJ2-3; the D gene is possibly TRBD2 (6 bases). V lost 4 bases and J 4 bases, leaving 6 bases between the germline ends. CDR1 and CDR2 from the germline V gene are MDHEN and SYDVKM. CDR3 length: 12 residues. The DNA for the CDR3 is TGTGCCAGCAGTTGGGGGGCAGATACGCAGTATTTT. Translation: CASSWGADTQYF.

This clonotype showed up many times. The rearrangement joins TRBV12-3 or TRBV12-4 to TRBJ2-1; D is unresolved. CDR3 length equals 11 residues. Trimming took 3 bases from V and 9 from J, leaving 6 bases between them. CDR3 nucleotides: TGTGCCAGCAGTTTTTGGGTTGAGCAGTTCTTC. Its translation is CASSFWVEQFF.

This chain joins TRBV4-1 and TRBJ1-1; D remains unclear. Germline CDR1 reads MGHRA; CDR2 reads YSYEKL. CDR3 length: 15 residues. The germline V and J ends were trimmed by 1 base and 4 bases, with 13 bases remaining between them. The DNA for the CDR3 is TGCGCCAGCAGCCAAGGTGTCCGGGGTTCCACTGAAGCTTTCTTT. Protein product: CASSQGVRGSTEAFF.

This clonotype has at least ten counts. The chain carries TRBV5-1 and TRBJ2-7; D is undetermined. Germline V CDR1 and CDR2: SGHRS, YFSETQ. The CDR3 loop spans 14 amino acids. Between the trimmed V and J ends, which lost 2 bases and 4 bases, there was a span of 13 bases. CDR3 in amino acids: CASSLSPGQYEQYV. For the CDR3, the DNA is TGCGCCAGCAGCTTAAGTCCCGGGCAGTACGAGCAGTACGTC.

This clonotype has only a few counts. The chain couples TRBV7-8 to TRBJ2-2; D perhaps matches TRBD1 (6 bases). CDR1 and CDR2 (germline): SGHVS, FQNEAQ. This CDR3 contains 15 residues. V lost 6 bases and J 3 bases, leaving 14 bases between the germline ends. The CDR3 region is CASSSSGTHTGELFF. DNA for the CDR3: TGTGCCAGCAGTTCCTCCGGGACACACACCGGGGAGCTGTTTTTT.

This clonotype was recorded a few times. The rearrangement joins TRBV11-1 to TRBJ2-4, with D perhaps being TRBD1 or TRBD2 (5 bases each). This CDR3 is 15 amino acids long. Trimming left V 7 bases short and J 1 base short, with 14 bases between. Per germline, CDR1 SGHAT and CDR2 FQDESV (reference sequence). The CDR3 DNA follows: TGTGCCAGCACCCCCCGATGGGGGGCCAAAAACATTCAGTACTTC. As protein: CASTPRWGAKNIQYF.

This clonotype showed up just a few times. This chain joins TRBV23-1 and TRBJ2-5, with D unresolved. TRBV23-1 is recorded as an ORF, its role being uncertain. The CDR3 has 13 amino acids. Deletions cut 2 bases from V and 3 bases from J, with 7 bases between. CDR3 loop: CASSQGRKETQYF. CDR3 nucleotide sequence: TGCGCCAGCAGTCAAGGCAGAAAAGAGACCCAGTACTTC.

The chain is built from TRBV24-1 and TRBJ1-2, with D perhaps TRBD1 (6 bases). The length of the CDR3 is 12 residues. V lost 4 bases to trimming and J lost 8 bases, with 10 bases between them. Per the germline V gene, CDR1 is KGHDR and CDR2 is SFDVKD. The CDR3: CATSDYREGYTF. For the CDR3, the DNA is TGTGCCACCAGTGACTACAGGGAGGGCTACACCTTC.

This sequence joins TRBV6-6 and TRBJ1-5, with TRBD1 as a possible D gene (5 bases). Germline CDR1 and CDR2: MNHNY and SVGAGI (reference sequence). CDR3 length: 16 amino acids. Trimming took 2 bases from V and 3 from J, leaving 14 bases between them. Here the CDR3 reads CASSYNDLDINQPQHF. CDR3 bases: TGTGCCAGCAGTTACAACGACCTGGACATCAATCAGCCCCAGCATTTT.